The entry below describes one T cell receptor beta chain. Its target is unknown. Healthy Caucasian donors formed the entire cohort. This CDR3 is built from 14 residues. With 6 bases removed from V and 0 bases from J, the gap between germline ends came to 9 bases. The data derive from a study of identical twins. Addition of a universal primer site occurred through template switching, and cDNA carried unique molecular identifiers. Via MiXCR, TCRdb re-called the 5' RACE reads, giving one row per CDR3 protein. The sample has under 300,000 distinct CDR3 sequences, about 14% seen once. Whole-study findings and limits: The study reached conclusions through statistical analysis that was cross-sectional, not following the same donors. There is a chance that invariant MAIT and iNKT cells partially muddied zero-insertion analyses.

This TCR came from a woman in her late teens or twenties in good health. The chain is built from TRBV12-3 or TRBV12-4 and TRBJ1-5, with no clear D. The sample comprised memory (CD45RO+) T cells sorted from blood. The CDR3 DNA sequence: TGTGCCAGCAGCTGGGGATATAGCAATCAGCCCCAGCATTTT. Its translation: CASSWGYSNQPQHF.